Each of the 9 T cell receptor beta chains below was sequenced from the same sample in a study of OX40 agonist ivuxolimab in advanced cancers. Measured with immunoSEQ multiplex PCR; TCRdb has only the in-frame clones, and not every one. The sample has roughly 50,000 clones, approximately 90% seen once. The sample consisted of CD4+ or CD8+ T cells sorted from blood, taken in a trial of the OX40 agonist ivuxolimab. Receptors were obtained from an adult with an advanced solid tumor such as melanoma, head and neck, liver or kidney cancer.

This chain links TRBV25-1 with TRBJ1-1, with 11 bases fitting TRBD1. The CDR3 runs 12 residues. CDR1 is MGHDK and CDR2 is SYGVNS in the germline V gene. V dropped 9 bases and J dropped 5; count of bases not matched to a gene: 2. CDR3 in DNA: TGTGCCAGTGGACAGGGGGCAACTGAAGCTTTCTTT. Its translation is CASGQGATEAFF.

This clone has only one observation. The rearrangement links TRBV9 to TRBJ1-1; weak D call: TRBD1 (5 bases). CDR3 length: 14 residues. The V and J ends lost 2 bases and 5 bases respectively, with 13 bases between them. Germline values: CDR1 SGDLS, CDR2 YYNGEE. The CDR3 loop reads CASSVGRGGTEAFF. CDR3 DNA sequence: TGTGCCAGCAGCGTCGGAAGGGGAGGAACTGAAGCTTTCTTT.

The chain joins TRBV27 to TRBJ1-2, with a tentative D call TRBD1 (6 bases). The germline gives CDR1 MNHEY, CDR2 SMNVEV (reference sequence). The CDR3 covers 16 residues. V shed 0 bases and J shed 4 bases, with 15 bases lying between them. The CDR3: CASSLSTGTAVYGYTF. The CDR3 coding sequence is TGTGCCAGCAGTTTATCGACAGGAACGGCTGTCTATGGCTACACCTTC.

This chain links TRBV6-1 with TRBJ1-5, with 7 bases matching TRBD1. The V and J ends lost 3 bases and 0 bases, in that order; junction bases with no gene match: 2. The CDR3 is 15 amino acids. Germline V gene data show CDR1 as MNHNS and CDR2 as SASEGT. The CDR3 coding sequence is TGTGCCAGCAGTGACCAGGGGGGTAGCAATCAGCCCCAGCATTTT. Translated, it gives CASSDQGGSNQPQHF.

V usage is TRBV6-5 and J usage is TRBJ2-1; 7 bases are a match to TRBD2. This CDR3 spans 15 amino acids. After removal of 2 bases from V and 2 bases from J, the junction contained 3 bases not matched to a gene. Germline lookup yields CDR1 MNHEY and CDR2 SVGAGI. In DNA, the CDR3 is TGTGCCAGCAGTTACGGCGGGGGTACCTACAATGAGCAGTTCTTC. Residues: CASSYGGGTYNEQFF.

The table lists this clone with a count of one. The J gene is TRBJ1-1, the V gene TRBV4-2; 8 nucleotides match TRBD1. Germline CDR1 LGHNA, CDR2 YNFKEQ. The CDR3 loop spans 13 amino acids. Trimming at V came to 7 bases and at J to 3 bases, leaving 4 bases not matched to a gene. The CDR3 reads CASNQGADTEAFF. The DNA of the CDR3 is TGTGCCAGCAACCAGGGGGCTGACACTGAAGCTTTCTTT.

This clone has a single count. The rearrangement joins TRBV4-2 to TRBJ2-7; TRBD2 agrees at 9 bases. The CDR3 runs to 14 residues. Germline CDR1 is LGHNA and CDR2 is YNFKEQ. V shed 5 bases, J shed 5 bases, and the junction held 7 bases outside the gene matches. CDR3 DNA sequence: TGTGCCAGCAGCTTTAGCGGGAGTATAAACGAGCAGTACTTC. Translating gives CASSFSGSINEQYF.

This clone appeared a single time. The CDR3 bases are TGTGCCAGCAGTGAAGCGCTAGACACCGGGGAGCTGTTTTTT. It translates to CASSEALDTGELFF. The genes are TRBV6-1 and TRBJ2-2, with D uncertain. This CDR3 comprises 14 residues. Germline V gives CDR1 MNHNS, CDR2 SASEGT. Trimming took 0 bases from V and 3 from J, leaving 5 bases between them.

The V gene is TRBV19, the J gene TRBJ2-7, with TRBD1 matching over 8 bases. Germline trimming cut 3 bases from V and 0 bases from J; bases unmatched to any gene: 13. The CDR3 is 18 residues long. Germline-derived CDR1 and CDR2 are LNHDA and SQIVND (reference sequence). This CDR3 is CASSIFYVRDRFSYEQYF. The CDR3, as DNA: TGTGCCAGTAGTATTTTTTACGTGCGGGACAGGTTCTCCTACGAGCAGTACTTC.